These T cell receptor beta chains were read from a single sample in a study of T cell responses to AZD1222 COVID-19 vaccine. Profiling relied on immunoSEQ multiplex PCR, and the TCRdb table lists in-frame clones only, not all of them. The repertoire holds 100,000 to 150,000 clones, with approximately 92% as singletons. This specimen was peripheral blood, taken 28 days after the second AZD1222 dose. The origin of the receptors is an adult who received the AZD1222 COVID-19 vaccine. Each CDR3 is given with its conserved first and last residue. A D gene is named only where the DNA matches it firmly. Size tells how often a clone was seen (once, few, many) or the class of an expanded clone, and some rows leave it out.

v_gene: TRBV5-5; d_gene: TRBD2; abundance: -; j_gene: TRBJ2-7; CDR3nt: TGTGCCAGCAGCTTGGGTGCTAGCGGGGGGTTCGAGCAGTACTTC; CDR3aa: CASSLGASGGFEQYF
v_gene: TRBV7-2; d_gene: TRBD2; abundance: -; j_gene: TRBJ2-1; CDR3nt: TGTGCCAGCAGCTTAGGGGGCCTAGCGGAGTACAATGAGCAGTTCTTC; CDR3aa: CASSLGGLAEYNEQFF
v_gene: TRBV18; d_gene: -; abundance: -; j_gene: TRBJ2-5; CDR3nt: TGTGCCAGCTCACCACAAAACCAAAAAGAGACCCAGTACTTC; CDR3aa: CASSPQNQKETQYF
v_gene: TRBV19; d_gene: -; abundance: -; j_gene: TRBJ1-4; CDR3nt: TGTGCCAGTAGTCGATTTTCCACAGGGTTTGCTGAAAAACTGTTTTTT; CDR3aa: CASSRFSTGFAEKLFF
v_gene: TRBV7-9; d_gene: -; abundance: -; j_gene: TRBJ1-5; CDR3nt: TGTGCCAGCAGCTTAGATGTCTCAAATCAGCCCCAGCATTTT; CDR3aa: CASSLDVSNQPQHF
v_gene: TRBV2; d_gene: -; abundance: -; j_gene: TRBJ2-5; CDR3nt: TGTGCCAGCAGCCCACTAGCATCTCAAGAGACCCAGTACTTC; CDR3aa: CASSPLASQETQYF
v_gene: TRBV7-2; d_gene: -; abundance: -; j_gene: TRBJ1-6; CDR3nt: TGTGCCAGCAGCGCCTATAATTCACCCCTCCACTTT; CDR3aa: CASSAYNSPLHF
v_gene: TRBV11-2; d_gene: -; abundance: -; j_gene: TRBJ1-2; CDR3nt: TGTGCCAGCAGCCACAGGGATTTCGCTAACTATGGCTACACCTTC; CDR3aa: CASSHRDFANYGYTF
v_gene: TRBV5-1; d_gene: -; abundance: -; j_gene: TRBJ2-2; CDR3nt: TGCGCCAGCAGCTTGGCGAGAGGGCTACCGAACACCGGGGAGCTGTTTTTT; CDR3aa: CASSLARGLPNTGELFF
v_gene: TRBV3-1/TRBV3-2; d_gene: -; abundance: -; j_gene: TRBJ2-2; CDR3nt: TGTGCCAGCAGCCAAGAGGGAGGAGGTAGCGGAAACACCGGGGAGCTGTTTTTT; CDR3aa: CASSQEGGGSGNTGELFF
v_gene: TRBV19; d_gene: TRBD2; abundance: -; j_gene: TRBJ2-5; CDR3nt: TGTGCCAGTAGTATCGGGCTAGCGGGGGAAGAGACCCAGTACTTC; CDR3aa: CASSIGLAGEETQYF
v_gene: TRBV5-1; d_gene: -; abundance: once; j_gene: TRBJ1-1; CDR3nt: TGCGCCAGCAGCTTGGTTATGGGGGGCGTGATGAACACTGAAGCTTTCTTT; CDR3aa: CASSLVMGGVMNTEAFF
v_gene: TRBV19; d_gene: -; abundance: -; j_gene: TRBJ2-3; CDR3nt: TGTGCCAGTAGTATACGAGGGGGGGCCGGTGTAGATACGCAGTATTTT; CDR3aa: CASSIRGGAGVDTQYF
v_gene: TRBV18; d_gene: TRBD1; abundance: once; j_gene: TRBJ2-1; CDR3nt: TGTGCCAGCTCACCACCGGGGACAGGGGGCTACAATGAGCAGTTCTTC; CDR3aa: CASSPPGTGGYNEQFF
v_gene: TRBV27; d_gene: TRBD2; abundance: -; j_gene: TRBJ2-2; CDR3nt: TGTGCCAGCAGTCGGGGGGCCGGGGAGCTGTTTTTT; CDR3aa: CASSRGAGELFF
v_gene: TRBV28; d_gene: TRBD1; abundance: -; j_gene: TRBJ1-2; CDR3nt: TGTGCCAGCAGTAGGGCCACAAGACAGGGGGCGTTAGGCTACACCTTC; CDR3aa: CASSRATRQGALGYTF
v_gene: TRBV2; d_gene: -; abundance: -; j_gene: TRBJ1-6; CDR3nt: TGTGCCAGCAGATCCGGGACGGTATCTCTCCACTTT; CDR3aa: CASRSGTVSLHF
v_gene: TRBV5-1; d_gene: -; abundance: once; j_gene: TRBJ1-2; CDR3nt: TGCGCCAGCAGCCTCTCCTCCACGGATTCTGGCTACACCTTC; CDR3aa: CASSLSSTDSGYTF
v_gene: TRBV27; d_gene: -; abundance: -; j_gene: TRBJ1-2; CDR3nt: TGTGCCAGCAAAAGGACCCCGGACTATGGCTACACCTTC; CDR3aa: CASKRTPDYGYTF
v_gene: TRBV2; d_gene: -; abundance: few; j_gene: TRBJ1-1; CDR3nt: TGTGCCAGCAAACCGGGGGGACGGGGGAACACTGAAGCTTTCTTT; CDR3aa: CASKPGGRGNTEAFF
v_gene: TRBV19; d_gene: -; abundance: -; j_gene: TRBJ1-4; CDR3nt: TGTGCCAGTTCGGACAGTTCAAATGAAAAACTGTTTTTT; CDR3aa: CASSDSSNEKLFF
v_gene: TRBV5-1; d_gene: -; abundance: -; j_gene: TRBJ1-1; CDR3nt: TGCGCCAGCAGTTACGCTAGGGGGGACACTGAAGCTTTCTTT; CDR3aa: CASSYARGDTEAFF
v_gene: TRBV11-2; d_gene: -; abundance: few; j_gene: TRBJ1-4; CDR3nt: TGTGCCAGCAGCTTAGGGGGCATCGCCTTGGGAAAACTGTTTTTT; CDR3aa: CASSLGGIALGKLFF
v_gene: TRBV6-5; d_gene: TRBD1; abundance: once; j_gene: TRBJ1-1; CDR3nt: TGTGCCAGCAGTCCGGGACAGGAGGCTTTCTTT; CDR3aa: CASSPGQEAFF
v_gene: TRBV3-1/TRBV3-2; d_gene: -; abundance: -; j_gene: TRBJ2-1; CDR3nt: TGTGCCAGCAGCCAATTCAATGAGCAGTTCTTC; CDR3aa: CASSQFNEQFF
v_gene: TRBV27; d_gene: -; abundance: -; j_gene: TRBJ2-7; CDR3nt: TGTGCCAGCAGCCCCTACGAGCAGTACTTC; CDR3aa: CASSPYEQYF
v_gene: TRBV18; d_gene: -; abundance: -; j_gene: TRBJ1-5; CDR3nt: TGTGCCAGCTCACCTGCCGGGAAGAGTCAGCCCCAGCATTTT; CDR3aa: CASSPAGKSQPQHF
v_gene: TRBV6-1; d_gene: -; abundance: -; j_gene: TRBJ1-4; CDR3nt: TGTGCCAGCAGTGAGTCCGGGACCCGCAGTGAAAAACTGTTTTTT; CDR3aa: CASSESGTRSEKLFF
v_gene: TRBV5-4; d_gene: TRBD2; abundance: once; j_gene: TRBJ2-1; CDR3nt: TGTGCCAGCAGCGCTAGACTAGCGGATTACAATGAGCAGTTCTTC; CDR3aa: CASSARLADYNEQFF
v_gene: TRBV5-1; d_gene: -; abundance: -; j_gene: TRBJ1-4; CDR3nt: TGCGCCAGCAGCGACCAGGGTTTGACTAATGAAAAACTGTTTTTT; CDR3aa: CASSDQGLTNEKLFF
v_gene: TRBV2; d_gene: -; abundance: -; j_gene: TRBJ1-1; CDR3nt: TGTGCCAGCAGTGAGAGGTTGAACACTGAAGCTTTCTTT; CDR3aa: CASSERLNTEAFF
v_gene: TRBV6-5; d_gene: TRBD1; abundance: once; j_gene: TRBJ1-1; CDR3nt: TGTGCCAGCAGTTACTCGGGACAGGAGAACACTGAAGCTTTCTTT; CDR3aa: CASSYSGQENTEAFF
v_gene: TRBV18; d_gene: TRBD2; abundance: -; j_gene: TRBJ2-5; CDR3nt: TGTGCCAGCTCACCACCGACTAGCGGGACTGAGACCCAGTACTTC; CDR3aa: CASSPPTSGTETQYF
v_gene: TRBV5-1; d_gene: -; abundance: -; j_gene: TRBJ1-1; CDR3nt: TGCGCCAGCAGCTTGGGACCGACGAACACTGAAGCTTTCTTT; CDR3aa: CASSLGPTNTEAFF
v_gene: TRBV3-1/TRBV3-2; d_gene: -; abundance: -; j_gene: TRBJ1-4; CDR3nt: TGTGCCAGCAGCCATCGGGGTTGGAGTGAAAAACTGTTTTTT; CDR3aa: CASSHRGWSEKLFF
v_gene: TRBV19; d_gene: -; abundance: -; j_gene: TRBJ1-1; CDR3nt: TGTGCCAGTAGTATATCGCCGAGTTGGACTCCCGTGGCTGAAGCTTTCTTT; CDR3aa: CASSISPSWTPVAEAFF
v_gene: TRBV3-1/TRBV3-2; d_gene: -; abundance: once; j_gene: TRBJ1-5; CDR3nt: TGTGCCAGCAGCCAGGGCGAGAATCAGCCCCAGCATTTT; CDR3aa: CASSQGENQPQHF
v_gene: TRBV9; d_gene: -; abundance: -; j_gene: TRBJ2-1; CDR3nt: TGTGCCAGCAGCGTAGGGACGAGGCCTTACAATGAGCAGTTCTTC; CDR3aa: CASSVGTRPYNEQFF
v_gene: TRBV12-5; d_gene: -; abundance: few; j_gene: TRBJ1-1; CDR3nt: TGTGCTAGTGGTCTGGGACGGCGGAACACTGAAGCTTTCTTT; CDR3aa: CASGLGRRNTEAFF
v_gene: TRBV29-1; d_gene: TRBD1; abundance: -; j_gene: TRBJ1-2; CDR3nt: TGCAGCGCTGGAAAGGGGACAGGGGAATTCTATGGCTACACCTTC; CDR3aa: CSAGKGTGEFYGYTF
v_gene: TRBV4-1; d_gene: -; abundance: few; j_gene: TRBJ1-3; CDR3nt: TGCGCCAGCAGCCCGGGCAGGGCGGTTCGTGGAAACACCATATATTTT; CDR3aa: CASSPGRAVRGNTIYF
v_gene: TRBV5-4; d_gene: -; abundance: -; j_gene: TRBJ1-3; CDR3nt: TGTGCCAGCAGCGACAGGACATTAAGAAACACCATATATTTT; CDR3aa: CASSDRTLRNTIYF
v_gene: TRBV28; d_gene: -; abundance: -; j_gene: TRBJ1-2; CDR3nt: TGTGCCAGCAGACCCGGACCAGGGTCTGATGGCTACACCTTC; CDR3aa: CASRPGPGSDGYTF